The 4 T cell receptor beta chains presented below share a single source sample, sequenced in a study of T cell changes during pregnancy in multiple sclerosis. TCRdb's copy holds only in-frame clones and misses some; the assay was immunoSEQ multiplex PCR. Of 60,000 to 65,000 clones in the sample, roughly 92% were seen once. The sample consisted of peripheral blood, taken in the second trimester of pregnancy. Receptors were obtained from a female donor with multiple sclerosis, enrolled in a pregnancy study.

The chain couples TRBV9 to TRBJ2-1; 8 bases line up with TRBD2. The germline gives CDR1 SGDLS, CDR2 YYNGEE. J gave up 3 bases and V 3 bases, and 5 bases lay outside the gene matches. The CDR3 has 15 residues. CDR3 DNA: TGTGCCAGCAGCGCTCGACTAGCGAACTACAATGAGCAGTTCTTC. As protein: CASSARLANYNEQFF. The full variable domain, rest sourced from reference TRBV9 and TRBJ2-1, is DSGVTQTPKHLITATGQRVTLRCSPRSGDLSVYWYQQSLDQGLQFLIQYYNGEERAKGNILERFSAQQFPDLHSELNLSSLELGDSALYFCASSARLANYNEQFFGPGTRLTVL.

Turning to this clone: The junction does not match germline at one end; this may be a read error. V gene TRBV18 combines with J gene TRBJ2-4, with 7 bases lining up with TRBD2. Germline V lookup: CDR1 KGHSH, CDR2 LQKENI. This CDR3 spans 16 amino acids. CDR3 coding DNA: TGTGCCAGCTCACAGGGAGCAGCGGGAAGAATAAACATTCAGTATTTC. This codes for CASSQGAAGRINIQYF.

The J gene is TRBJ2-1, the V gene TRBV5-1; a possible D gene is TRBD2 (7 bases). The CDR3 is made up of 17 amino acids. CDR1 is SGHRS, CDR2 YFSETQ, per germline. The germline V and J ends were trimmed by 4 bases and 0 bases, with 17 bases remaining between them. The CDR3 DNA reads TGCGCCAGCAGCCCGGGGGGAACAGGGAGCTCCTACAATGAGCAGTTCTTC. This translates into CASSPGGTGSSYNEQFF.

This chain uses TRBV2 with TRBJ2-3, with TRBD2 matching over 10 bases. CDR3 length: 16 amino acids. V shed 6 bases, J shed 2 bases, and the junction held 8 bases outside the gene matches. From germline, CDR1 is SNHLY and CDR2 FYNNEI. The CDR3 DNA follows: TGTGCCAGCAGGAGGGGTGGACTAGCGGTCACAGATACGCAGTATTTT. It is translated as CASRRGGLAVTDTQYF.